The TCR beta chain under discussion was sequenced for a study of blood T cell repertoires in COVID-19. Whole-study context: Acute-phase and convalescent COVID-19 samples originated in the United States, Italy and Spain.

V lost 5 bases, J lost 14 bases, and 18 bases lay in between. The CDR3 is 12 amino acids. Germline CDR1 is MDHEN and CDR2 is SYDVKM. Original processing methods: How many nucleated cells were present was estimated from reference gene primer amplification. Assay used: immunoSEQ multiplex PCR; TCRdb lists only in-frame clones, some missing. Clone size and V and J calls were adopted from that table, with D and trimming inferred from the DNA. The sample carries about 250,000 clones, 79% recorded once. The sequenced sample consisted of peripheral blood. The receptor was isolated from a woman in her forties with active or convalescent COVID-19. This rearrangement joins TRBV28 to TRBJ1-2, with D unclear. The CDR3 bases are TGTGCCAGCAGTCCCGACACGGACTTAGTGACCTTC. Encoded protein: CASSPDTDLVTF.